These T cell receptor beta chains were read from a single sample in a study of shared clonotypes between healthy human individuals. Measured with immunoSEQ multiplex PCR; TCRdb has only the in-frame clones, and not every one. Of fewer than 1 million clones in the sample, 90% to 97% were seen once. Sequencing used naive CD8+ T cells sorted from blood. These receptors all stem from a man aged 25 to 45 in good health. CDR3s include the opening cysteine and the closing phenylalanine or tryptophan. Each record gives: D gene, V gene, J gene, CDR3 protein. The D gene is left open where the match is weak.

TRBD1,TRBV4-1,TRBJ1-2,CASSQAYRGKPYYGYTF
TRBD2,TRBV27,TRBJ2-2,CASSPMPTSSGELFF
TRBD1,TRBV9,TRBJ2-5,CASSGEDRGVWTQYF
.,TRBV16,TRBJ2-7,CASSLKGSGYEQYF
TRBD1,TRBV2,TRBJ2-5,CASSEAGTGGSEGETQYF
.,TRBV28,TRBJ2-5,CASSLPGEGETQYF
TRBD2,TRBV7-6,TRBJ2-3,CASSLSGGPANSDTQYF
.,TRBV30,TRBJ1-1,CASMGVMNTEAFF
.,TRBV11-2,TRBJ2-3,CASSPGAGFTDTQYF
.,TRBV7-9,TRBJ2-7,CASRPIQSYEQYF
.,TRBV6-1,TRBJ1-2,CASSEDRAQGGYTF
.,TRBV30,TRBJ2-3,CAWNYNPTDTQYF
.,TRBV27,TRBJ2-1,CASRLGADSITNEQFF
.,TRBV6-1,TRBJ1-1,CASRQGNTEAFF
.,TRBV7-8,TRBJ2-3,CASSPTDTQYF
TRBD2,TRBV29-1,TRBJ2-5,CSVDGLAGGAWQETQYF
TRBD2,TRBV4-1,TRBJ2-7,CASSQTPGLGYEQYF
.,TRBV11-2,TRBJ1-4,CASSLDHEGTNEKLFF
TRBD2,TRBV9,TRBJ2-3,CASSASGRGGDTQYF
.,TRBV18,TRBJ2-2,CASSPRGDRPRYSTTTGELFF
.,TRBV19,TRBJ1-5,CASSIEFPDTQHF
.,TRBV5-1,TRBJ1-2,CASSAQRVGSRLRYGYTF
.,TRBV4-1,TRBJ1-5,CASSQVPGDSNQPQHF
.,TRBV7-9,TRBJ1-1,CASSRTGSDTEAFF
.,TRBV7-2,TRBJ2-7,CASSLGAQGAYEQYF
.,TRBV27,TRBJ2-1,CASSFNRIGVGNEQFF
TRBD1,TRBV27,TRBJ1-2,CASSTLDRGHGYTF
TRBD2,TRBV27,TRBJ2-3,CASRHLGTSGITDTQYF
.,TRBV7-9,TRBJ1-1,CASSLRAWEAFF
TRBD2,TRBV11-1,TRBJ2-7,CASSLAGGRGLEQYF
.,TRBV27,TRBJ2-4,CASRSLAKNIQYF
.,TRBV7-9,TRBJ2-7,CASSFNYEQYF
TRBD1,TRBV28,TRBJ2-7,CASRIDRGLYEQYF
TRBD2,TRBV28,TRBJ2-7,CASSISGTLSYEQYF
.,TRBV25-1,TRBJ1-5,CASNQGNSNQPQHF
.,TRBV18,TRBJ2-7,CASSPGRGSYEQYF
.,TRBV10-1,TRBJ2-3,CASRGDFGDTDTQYF
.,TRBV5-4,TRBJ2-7,CASSLSPSVLYEQYF
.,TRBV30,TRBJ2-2,CAWTETGELFF
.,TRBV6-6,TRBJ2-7,CASHERGEQYF
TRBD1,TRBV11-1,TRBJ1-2,CASSSGQDYGYTF
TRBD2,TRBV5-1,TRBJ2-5,CASSLTSGRAETQYF
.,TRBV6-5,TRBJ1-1,CASSPDLGNTEAFF
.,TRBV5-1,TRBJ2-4,CASSLGDGVPTKNIQYF
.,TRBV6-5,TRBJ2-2,CASSLTDGGRELFF
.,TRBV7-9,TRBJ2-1,CASSHGGPNEQFF
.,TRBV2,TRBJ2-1,CASGSYNEQFF